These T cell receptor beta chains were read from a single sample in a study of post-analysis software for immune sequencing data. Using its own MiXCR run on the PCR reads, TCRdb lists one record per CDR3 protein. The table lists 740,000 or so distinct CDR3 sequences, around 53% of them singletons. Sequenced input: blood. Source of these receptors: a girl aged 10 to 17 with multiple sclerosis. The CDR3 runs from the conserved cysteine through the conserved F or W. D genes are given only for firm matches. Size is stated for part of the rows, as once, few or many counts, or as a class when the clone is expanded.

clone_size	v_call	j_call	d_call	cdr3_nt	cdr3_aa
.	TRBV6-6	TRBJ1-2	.	TGTGCCAGCATCCCGGGGGCTAACTATGGCTACACCTTC	CASIPGANYGYTF
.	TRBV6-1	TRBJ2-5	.	TGTGCCAGCCGATTCCGGGACCAACAAGAGACCCAGCACTTC	CASRFRDQQETQHF
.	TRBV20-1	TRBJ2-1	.	TGCAGTGCTCACCTGTCAAGCGTGGCCTACAATGAGCAGTTCTTC	CSAHLSSVAYNEQFF
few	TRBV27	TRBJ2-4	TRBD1	TGTGCCAGCAGCCCACGACAGGGTCCGAACATTCAGTACTTC	CASSPRQGPNIQYF
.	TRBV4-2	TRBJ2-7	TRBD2	TGTGCCAGCAGCCGTGGACTAGCGGGGGTTGAGTCTGAGCAGTACTTC	CASSRGLAGVESEQYF
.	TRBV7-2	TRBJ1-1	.	TGTGCCAGCAGCTTACGTCAGGGTACAGCTTTCTTT	CASSLRQGTAFF
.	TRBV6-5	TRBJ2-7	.	TGTGCCAGCAGTAATAGCGACGAGCAGTACTTC	CASSNSDEQYF
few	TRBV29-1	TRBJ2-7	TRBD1	TGCAGCGCAAGCCCCGGGACAGGGGGCTACGAGCAGTACTTC	CSASPGTGGYEQYF
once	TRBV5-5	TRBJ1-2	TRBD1	TGTGCCGGCAGCTTGGGACAGGGGTTGAACTATGGCTACACCTTC	CAGSLGQGLNYGYTF
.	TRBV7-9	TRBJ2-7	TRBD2	TGTGCCAGCAGCCCCCTCCTCCGCGGGGGGGAGCAGTACTTC	CASSPLLRGGEQYF
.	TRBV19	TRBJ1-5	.	TGTGCCAGTAGTATAGTCGCAGGAACTCAAAAGCCCCAGCATTTT	CASSIVAGTQKPQHF
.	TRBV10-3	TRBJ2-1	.	TGTGCCACGCTCCGGGGCAATGAGCAGTTCTTC	CATLRGNEQFF
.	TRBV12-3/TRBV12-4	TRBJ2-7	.	TGTGCCAGCAGTCCGCGGCAGGGTGTACTCGGCGAGCAGTACTTC	CASSPRQGVLGEQYF
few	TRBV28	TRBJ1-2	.	TGTGCCAGCAGCCCTTTGGGGCGAGAGATCTATGGCTACACCTTC	CASSPLGREIYGYTF
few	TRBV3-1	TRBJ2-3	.	TGTGCCAGCAGCCCTGAACTAGGCACAGATACGCAGTATTTT	CASSPELGTDTQYF
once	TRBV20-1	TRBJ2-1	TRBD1	TGCAGTGCTAGAGTAGTAGGGGGCATCCCCTACAATGAGCAGTTCTTC	CSARVVGGIPYNEQFF
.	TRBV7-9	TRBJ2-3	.	TGTGCCAGCAAGGCGGCGGGCACAGATACGCAGTATTTT	CASKAAGTDTQYF
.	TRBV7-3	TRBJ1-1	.	TGTGCCTGCAGCTCCGACAGCCGGTACACTGAAGCTTTCTTT	CACSSDSRYTEAFF
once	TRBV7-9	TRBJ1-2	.	TGTGCCAGCAGCTCCCGGGGTCGCCATGGCTACACCTTC	CASSSRGRHGYTF
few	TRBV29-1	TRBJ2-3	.	TGCAGCGTTGAAGTCGGGCGGGCAGATACGCAGTATTTT	CSVEVGRADTQYF
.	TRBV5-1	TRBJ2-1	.	TGCGCCAGCAGCTTGGCCGGGGGCTCCTCTCAGTTCTTC	CASSLAGGSSQFF
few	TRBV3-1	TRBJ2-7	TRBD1	TGTGCCAGCAGTCCCGGGACAGGGCCTCGCGAGCAGTACTTC	CASSPGTGPREQYF
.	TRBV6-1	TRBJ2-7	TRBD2	TGTGCCATTCAGCGGGAGGACCTGGGCGAGCAGTACTTC	CAIQREDLGEQYF
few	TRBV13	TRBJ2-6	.	TGTGCCAGCAGCTTTCGACGGCACTGGACTGGGGCCAACGTCCTGACTTTC	CASSFRRHWTGANVLTF
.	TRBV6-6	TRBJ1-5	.	TGTGCCAGCAGTTACTCGGAGGGGAGTAATCAGCCCCAGCATTTT	CASSYSEGSNQPQHF
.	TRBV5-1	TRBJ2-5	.	TGCGCCAGCAGCCCGTTTATGGGAGTCGGGGAGACCCAGTACTTC	CASSPFMGVGETQYF
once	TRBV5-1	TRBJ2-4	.	TGCGCCAGCAGCTTGGACCAGTTGACCAAAAACATTCAGTACTTC	CASSLDQLTKNIQYF
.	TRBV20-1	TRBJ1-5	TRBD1	TGCAGTGCTAGTACAGGGGCGGCTACGGATCAGCCCCAGCATTTT	CSASTGAATDQPQHF
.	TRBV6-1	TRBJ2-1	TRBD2	TGTGCCAGCAGCCCTAGGAGAGGGACTATCAACAATGAGCAGTTCTTC	CASSPRRGTINNEQFF
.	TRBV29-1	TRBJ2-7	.	TGCAGCGTTGGACCCTCACAGAATGTGCAGTACTTC	CSVGPSQNVQYF
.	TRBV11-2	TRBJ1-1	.	TGTGCCAGCAGCCCGCCGGGACCCACTGAAGCTTTCTTT	CASSPPGPTEAFF
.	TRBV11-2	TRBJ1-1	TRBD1	TGTGCCAGCAGCTCCGGACAGGGGGCGCGATGGGCGAGGGAAGCTTTCTTT	CASSSGQGARWAREAFF
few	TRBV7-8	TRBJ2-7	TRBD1	TGTGCCAGCAGCCGGACAGGGAGCGAGCAGTACTTC	CASSRTGSEQYF
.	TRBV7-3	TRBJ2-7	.	TGTGCCAGCAGCGCCCGGGAGACAGGTCGCGCGGCTCTCTACGAGCAGTACTTC	CASSARETGRAALYEQYF
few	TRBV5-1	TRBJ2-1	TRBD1	TGCGCCAGCAGCCAGGGGACAGGGGGTTACAATGAGCAGTTCTTC	CASSQGTGGYNEQFF
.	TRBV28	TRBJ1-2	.	TGTGCCAGCAGTTTCTCTCGGGAACTCTATGGCTACACCTTC	CASSFSRELYGYTF
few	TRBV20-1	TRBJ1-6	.	TGCAGTGCTATATCCCGGGCAGGGAGGGATTCACCCCTCCACTTT	CSAISRAGRDSPLHF
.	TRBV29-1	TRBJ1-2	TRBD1	TGCAGCGTCGGGACAGGGGAGGGTGGCTACACCTTC	CSVGTGEGGYTF
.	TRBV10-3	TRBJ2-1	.	TGTGCCATCAGTGGTAAGGGGGGGAACAATGAGCAGTTCTTC	CAISGKGGNNEQFF
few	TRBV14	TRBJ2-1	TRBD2	TGTGCCAGCAGCCAACGCGGGAGGGAACACAATGAGCAGTTCTTC	CASSQRGREHNEQFF
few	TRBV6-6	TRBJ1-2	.	TGTGCCAGCAGTTATCTGGGACCTCACTATGGCTACACCTTC	CASSYLGPHYGYTF
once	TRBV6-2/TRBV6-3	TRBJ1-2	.	TGTGCCAGCAGTCCTACAACCTCGGGAGGCTACACCTTC	CASSPTTSGGYTF
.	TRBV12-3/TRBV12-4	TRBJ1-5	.	TGTGCCAGCACCTTAGGGGATCAGCCCCAGCATTTT	CASTLGDQPQHF
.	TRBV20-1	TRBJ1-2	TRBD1	TGCAGTGCTAGGGGGGACAGGGGGAGTCGGGACTACACCTTC	CSARGDRGSRDYTF
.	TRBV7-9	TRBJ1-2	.	TGTGCCAGCAGCTTAAAGGAACCTTTCTATGGCTACACCTTC	CASSLKEPFYGYTF
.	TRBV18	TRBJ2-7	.	TGTGCCAGCTCACCGGCTCGGGACGGCGGTAAAGGCCTCGAGCAGTACTTC	CASSPARDGGKGLEQYF
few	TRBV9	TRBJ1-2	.	TGTGCCAGCAGCGTACGTGAGAATGGCTACACCTTC	CASSVRENGYTF
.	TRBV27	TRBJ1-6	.	TGTGCCAGCAGTCCTTCGGACGGTTCACCCCTCCACTTT	CASSPSDGSPLHF
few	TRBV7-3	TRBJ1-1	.	TGTGCCAGCAGCTTAATTACTGGCACTGAAGCTTTCTTT	CASSLITGTEAFF
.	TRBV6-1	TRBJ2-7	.	TGTGCCAGCAACCCCAGTACCTACGAGCAGTACTTC	CASNPSTYEQYF
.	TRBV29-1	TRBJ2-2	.	TGCAGCGCCCTACAGGGAGGCACCGGGGAGCTGTTTTTT	CSALQGGTGELFF
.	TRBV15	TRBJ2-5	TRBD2	TGTGCCACCAGCAGAGATCGGCTAGCGGGAGTTGGTGAGACCCAGTACTTC	CATSRDRLAGVGETQYF
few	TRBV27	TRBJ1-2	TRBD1	TGTGCCAGCAGGGCCGGGACAGGAGTCCTCTATGGCTACACCTTC	CASRAGTGVLYGYTF
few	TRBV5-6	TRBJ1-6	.	TGTGCCAGCAGCTTGGATGGAGGCGGGGGCTCACCCCTCCACTTT	CASSLDGGGGSPLHF
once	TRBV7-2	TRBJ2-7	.	TGTACCAGCAGCGGCCTAGGAAGCGAGCAGTACTTC	CTSSGLGSEQYF
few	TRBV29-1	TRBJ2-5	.	TGCAGCGCGACTCGTCAAGAGACCCAGTACTTC	CSATRQETQYF
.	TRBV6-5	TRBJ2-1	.	TGTGCCAGCAGTTACTCGAGAGTAAGCTCCTACAATGAGCAGTTCTTC	CASSYSRVSSYNEQFF